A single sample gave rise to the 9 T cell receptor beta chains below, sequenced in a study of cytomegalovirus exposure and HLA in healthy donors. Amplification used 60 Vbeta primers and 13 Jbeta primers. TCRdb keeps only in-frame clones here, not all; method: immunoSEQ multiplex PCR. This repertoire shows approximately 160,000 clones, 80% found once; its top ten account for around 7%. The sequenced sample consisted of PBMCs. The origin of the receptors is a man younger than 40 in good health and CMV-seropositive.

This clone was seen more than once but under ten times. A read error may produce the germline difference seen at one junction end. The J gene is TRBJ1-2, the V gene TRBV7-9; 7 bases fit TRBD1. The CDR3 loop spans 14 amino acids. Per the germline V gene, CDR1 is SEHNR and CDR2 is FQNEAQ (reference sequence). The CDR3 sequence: CSSSLNRGSYGYTF. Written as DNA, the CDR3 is TGTTCCAGCAGCTTAAACAGGGGAAGCTATGGCTACACCTTC.

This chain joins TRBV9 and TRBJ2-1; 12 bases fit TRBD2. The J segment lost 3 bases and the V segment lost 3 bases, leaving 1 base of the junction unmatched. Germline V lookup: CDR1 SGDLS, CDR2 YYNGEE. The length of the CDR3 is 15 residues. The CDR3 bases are TGTGCCAGCAGCGGACTAGCGGGAGTCTACAATGAGCAGTTCTTC. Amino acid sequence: CASSGLAGVYNEQFF.

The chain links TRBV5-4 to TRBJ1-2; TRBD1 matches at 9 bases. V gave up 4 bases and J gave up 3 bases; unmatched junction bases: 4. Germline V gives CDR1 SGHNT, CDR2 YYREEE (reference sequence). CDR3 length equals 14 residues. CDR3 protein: CASSGGTGYYGYTF. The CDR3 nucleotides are TGTGCCAGCAGCGGGGGGACAGGGTACTATGGCTACACCTTC. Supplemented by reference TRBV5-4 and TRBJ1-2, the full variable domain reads ETGVTQSPTHLIKTRGQQVTLRCSSQSGHNTVSWYQQALGQGPQFIFQYYREEENGRGNFPPRFSGLQFPNYSSELNVNALELDDSALYLCASSGGTGYYGYTFGSGTRLTVV.

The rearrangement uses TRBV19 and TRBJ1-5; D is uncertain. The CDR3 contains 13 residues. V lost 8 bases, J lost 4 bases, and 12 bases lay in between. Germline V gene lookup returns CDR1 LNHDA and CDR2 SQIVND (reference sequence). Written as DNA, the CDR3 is TGTGCCAGTGGCGGGTTCTTGAATCAGCCCCAGCATTTT. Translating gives CASGGFLNQPQHF.

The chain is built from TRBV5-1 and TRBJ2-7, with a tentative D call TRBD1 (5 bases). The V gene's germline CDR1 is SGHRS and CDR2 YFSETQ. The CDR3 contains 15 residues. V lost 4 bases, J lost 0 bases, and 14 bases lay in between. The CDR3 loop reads CASSPNAGNSYEQYF. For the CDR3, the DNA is TGCGCCAGCAGCCCAAACGCAGGGAACTCCTACGAGCAGTACTTC. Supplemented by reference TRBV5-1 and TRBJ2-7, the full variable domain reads KAGVTQTPRYLIKTRGQQVTLSCSPISGHRSVSWYQQTPGQGLQFLFEYFSETQRNKGNFPGRFSGRQFSNSRSEMNVSTLELGDSALYLCASSPNAGNSYEQYFGPGTRLTVT.

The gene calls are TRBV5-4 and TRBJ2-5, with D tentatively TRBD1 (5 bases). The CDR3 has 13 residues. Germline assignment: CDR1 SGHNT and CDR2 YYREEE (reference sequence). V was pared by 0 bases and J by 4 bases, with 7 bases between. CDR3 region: CASSLAGRETQYF. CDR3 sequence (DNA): TGTGCCAGCAGCTTGGCAGGGCGAGAGACCCAGTACTTC.

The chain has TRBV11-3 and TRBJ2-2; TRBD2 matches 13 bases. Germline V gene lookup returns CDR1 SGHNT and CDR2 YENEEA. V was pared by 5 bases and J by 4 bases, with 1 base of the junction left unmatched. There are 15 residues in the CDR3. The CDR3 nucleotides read TGTGCCAGCAGCACTAGCGGGAGGGCCACCGGGGAGCTGTTTTTT. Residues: CASSTSGRATGELFF.

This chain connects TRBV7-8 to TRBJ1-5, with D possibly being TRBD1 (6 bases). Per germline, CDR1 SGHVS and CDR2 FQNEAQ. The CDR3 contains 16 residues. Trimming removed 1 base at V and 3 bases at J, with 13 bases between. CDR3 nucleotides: TGTGCCAGCAGCTTAGGGGCAGGGGTAGTCAATCAGCCCCAGCATTTT. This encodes CASSLGAGVVNQPQHF.

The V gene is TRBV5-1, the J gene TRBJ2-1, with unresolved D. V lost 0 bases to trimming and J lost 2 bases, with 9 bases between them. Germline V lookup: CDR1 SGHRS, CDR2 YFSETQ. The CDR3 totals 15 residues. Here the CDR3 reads CASSLDGLAYNEQFF. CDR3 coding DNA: TGCGCCAGCAGCTTGGACGGCCTAGCCTACAATGAGCAGTTCTTC.